These 13 T cell receptor beta chains came from one sample sequenced in a study of T-cell reconstitution after alpha-beta-depleted transplantation in children. The authors prepared the TCRbeta library with unique molecular identifiers. TCRdb re-called the PCR reads through MiXCR, storing one row per CDR3 protein. The data contain nearly 400,000 distinct CDR3 sequences, approximately 20% of them singletons. Sequencing used PBMCs from the stem cell graft donor, obtained from the stem cell graft. Every receptor here comes from a human donor who donated a stem cell graft to a child with acute myeloid leukemia.

The genes are TRBV5-6 and TRBJ2-3; 8 bases agree with TRBD1. V dropped 2 bases and J dropped 0; count of bases not matched to a gene: 5. Germline V gene lookup returns CDR1 SGHDT and CDR2 YYEEEE. The CDR3 spans 16 residues. CDR3 residues: CASSLKGTGSTDTQYF. CDR3 DNA: TGTGCCAGCAGCTTAAAAGGGACAGGTAGCACAGATACGCAGTATTTT.

This clonotype has just a few counts. The CDR3 reads CATSPRAPLLVGGDHYEQYF. CDR3 in DNA: TGTGCCACCAGCCCCCGAGCCCCCCTATTAGTGGGGGGCGATCACTACGAGCAGTACTTC. J is TRBJ2-7 and V is TRBV15, with D perhaps assigned TRBD1 or TRBD2 (6 bases each). The germline V and J ends were trimmed by 5 bases and 3 bases, with 32 bases remaining between them. Germline lookup yields CDR1 LNHNV and CDR2 YYDKDF (reference sequence). The CDR3 covers 20 residues.

This clonotype was seen only a few times. V and J are TRBV27 and TRBJ2-6; D unclear. The CDR3 is made up of 15 amino acids. Germline V gene data show CDR1 as MNHEY and CDR2 as SMNVEV (reference sequence). V dropped 7 bases and J dropped 0 bases, with 10 bases sitting between them. The CDR3 DNA follows: TGTGCCAGCACCACAGCCAACTCTGGGGCCAACGTCCTGACTTTC. Translated, it gives CASTTANSGANVLTF.

At least ten counts were recorded for this clonotype. The chain is built from TRBV28 and TRBJ2-1; D ambiguous. The CDR3 runs to 11 residues. Trimming shortened V by 7 bases and J by 7 bases, and 8 bases separated the two germline ends. Germline CDR1 MDHEN, CDR2 SYDVKM. This CDR3 reads CASILENEQFF. CDR3 sequence (DNA): TGTGCCAGCATTCTTGAGAATGAGCAGTTCTTC.

The chain links TRBV12-3 or TRBV12-4 to TRBJ1-4, with 7 bases identical to TRBD1. J was trimmed by 10 bases and V by 5 bases; bases with no gene match: 4. The CDR3 sequence is 12 residues long. The CDR3, as DNA: TGTGCCAGCAGTAAAAGACAGGGAAAACTGTTTTTT. This codes for CASSKRQGKLFF.

In its sample, this clonotype was seen a few times. This chain links TRBV7-2 with TRBJ1-3; D possibly corresponds to TRBD1 (6 bases). Germline V gene data show CDR1 as SGHTA and CDR2 as FQGNSA. V lost 0 bases, J lost 6 bases, and 9 bases lay in between. The CDR3 totals 14 residues. In DNA form, the CDR3 reads TGTGCCAGCAGCTTAGCCAACAGGGTAAACACCATATATTTT. It translates to CASSLANRVNTIYF.

This clonotype was found a few times. The V call is TRBV7-9, the J call TRBJ2-1; D possibly corresponds to TRBD2 (6 bases). This CDR3 comprises 16 residues. Trimming cost V 2 bases and J 8 bases, with 19 bases left between them. Germline V CDR1 and CDR2: SEHNR, FQNEAQ (reference sequence). The CDR3 sequence is CASSLKGPEGHHEQFF. The CDR3 region has the DNA TGTGCCAGCAGCTTAAAGGGGCCGGAGGGCCACCATGAGCAGTTCTTC.

This clonotype was counted between two and nine times. V is TRBV27 and J is TRBJ2-1, with TRBD1 identical over 10 bases. The CDR3 totals 16 residues. V was clipped by 5 bases and J by 7 bases; unmatched bases: 11. Germline lookup yields CDR1 MNHEY and CDR2 SMNVEV (reference sequence). The CDR3 protein is CASSVDRGLWVNEQFF. In nucleotides, the CDR3 is TGTGCCAGCAGTGTCGACAGGGGGCTGTGGGTTAATGAGCAGTTCTTC.

This clonotype was observed at least ten times. The chain joins TRBV5-1 to TRBJ2-2; D unresolved. V gave up 1 base and J gave up 3 bases, with 7 bases separating them. Per germline, CDR1 SGHRS and CDR2 YFSETQ. This CDR3 is built from 14 residues. Written as DNA, the CDR3 is TGCGCCAGCAGCTTGTTCACGGACACCGGGGAGCTGTTTTTT. This translates into CASSLFTDTGELFF.

This clonotype was counted a few times. The rearrangement uses TRBV15 and TRBJ1-4; no reliable D call. Germline CDR1 and CDR2: LNHNV and YYDKDF (reference sequence). Trimming removed 0 bases from V and 12 bases from J, with 23 bases in between. CDR3 length equals 17 residues. The CDR3 nucleotides are TGTGCCACCAGCAGAGATTGGGCTAGTTCGAAACCGAAGGAACTGTTTTTT. Encoded protein: CATSRDWASSKPKELFF.

This clonotype was recorded at least ten times. The rearrangement joins TRBV24-1 to TRBJ2-5; TRBD2 might be the D (6 bases). The CDR3 extends over 15 amino acids. In germline, CDR1 is KGHDR, CDR2 SFDVKD. V was shortened by 4 bases and J by 0 bases, with 11 bases between the two germline ends. DNA of the CDR3: TGTGCCACCAGTGACCGTCGGGACTACCAAGAGACCCAGTACTTC. The encoded protein is CATSDRRDYQETQYF.

This clonotype was seen ten or more times. The chain links TRBV13 to TRBJ2-7; 8 bases agree with TRBD2. CDR3 length equals 16 residues. Trimming cost V 1 base and J 3 bases; bases outside gene matches: 8. Germline assignment: CDR1 PRHDT and CDR2 FYEKMQ (reference sequence). The CDR3 coding sequence is TGTGCCAGCAGCTTAGAATCCCTAGCGGGTGGCTACGAGCAGTACTTC. Protein product: CASSLESLAGGYEQYF.

The J gene is TRBJ2-3, the V gene TRBV5-1; perhaps TRBD2 as D (5 bases). V was shortened by 1 base and J by 2 bases, with 8 bases between the two germline ends. The CDR3 totals 14 residues. CDR1 and CDR2 (germline): SGHRS, YFSETQ. The CDR3 sequence is CASSLFGNTDTQYF. In nucleotides, the CDR3 is TGCGCCAGCAGCTTGTTCGGGAACACAGATACGCAGTATTTT.